One sample yielded the 17 T cell receptor beta chains listed below, sequenced in a study of CD8 T cells in ankylosing spondylitis (dated by TCRdb to 2016 to 2017). Libraries came from 5' RACE. The sample was run on an Illumina HiSeq 2500. TCRdb redid the processing of the public reads, applying fastp at Q25 and MiXCR, and retained in-frame beta chains. Entries are consolidated by CDR3 protein sequence, retaining the most common genes and DNA. This sample holds 200,000 to 300,000 distinct CDR3 sequences; roughly a tenth were observed only once. Of the sample, about 3% is held by the ten largest clones. Sequenced input: blood, either unsorted or a sorted T cell fraction (not recorded which). The receptor set was obtained from a male donor with ankylosing spondylitis or in good health (not recorded which).

On this clonotype: A read error may explain this, as a much larger clone is one base away. Given the absence of the conserved phenylalanine or tryptophan at the CDR3 end, a read error is likely. The V gene is TRBV27, the J gene TRBJ1-5; 7 bases match TRBD1. The junction had 7 bases not matched to a gene; V was cut back by 6 bases and J by 5 bases. CDR3 length equals 14 residues. Germline lookup yields CDR1 MNHEY and CDR2 SMNVEV (reference sequence). CDR3 residues: CASRGEGAHQPQHY. The DNA of the CDR3 is TGTGCCAGCAGAGGTGAGGGGGCTCATCAGCCCCAGCATTAT.

The CDR3 here is CASREGQGMNYGNEQFF. The CDR3, as DNA: TGCGCCAGCAGGGAGGGGCAGGGTATGAACTACGGCAATGAGCAGTTCTTC. V usage is TRBV10-2 and J usage is TRBJ2-1; D might be TRBD2 (6 bases). V lost 6 bases and J lost 6, with 24 bases in between. Germline V gene lookup returns CDR1 WSHSY and CDR2 SAAADI. The CDR3 runs 17 residues.

The chain employs TRBV5-1 and TRBJ1-2; D remains ambiguous. The V and J ends lost 0 bases and 4 bases respectively, with 10 bases between them. Per the germline V gene, CDR1 is SGHRS and CDR2 is YFSETQ. This CDR3 comprises 14 residues. The CDR3 DNA reads TGCGCCAGCAGCTTGGGAGGGAGTTCCTATGGCTACACCTTC. This gives the protein CASSLGGSSYGYTF.

This clonotype was recorded at least ten times. The chain couples TRBV30 to TRBJ2-6; D call uncertain. This CDR3 comprises 15 residues. Germline CDR1 reads GTSNPN; CDR2 reads SVGIG (reference sequence). Trimming removed 7 bases at V and 0 bases at J, with 13 bases between. For the CDR3, the DNA is TGTGCCTCAGCCGGGCCTAGCTCTGGGGCCAACGTCCTGACTTTC. Amino acid sequence: CASAGPSSGANVLTF.

This chain uses TRBV7-2 with TRBJ2-3; D unresolved. The CDR3 length is 14 residues. The germline V gene encodes CDR1 SGHTA and CDR2 FQGNSA. The V end lost 9 bases, the J end lost 1 base, and 14 bases lay between the germline ends. The CDR3 coding sequence is TGTGCCAGTCTCCCGTCGGTGGGCACAGATACGCAGTATTTT. It yields the protein CASLPSVGTDTQYF.

In its sample, this clonotype was seen many times. This chain connects TRBV12-5 to TRBJ2-5; 8 positions agree with TRBD2. Germline assignment: CDR1 LGHNT and CDR2 FRNRAP. Losses at the gene ends were 5 bases for V and 7 bases for J; bases not matched to a gene: 3. CDR3 length: 12 residues. As DNA, the CDR3 is TGTGCTAGTGGTAGACTAGCGCGGACCCAGTACTTC. It translates to CASGRLARTQYF.

This clonotype was observed many times. The V call is TRBV10-3, the J call TRBJ2-3, with 8 nucleotides matching TRBD1. Trimming took 0 bases from V and 0 from J; bases not matched to a gene: 8. CDR3 length: 18 amino acids. Looked up from germline, CDR1 is ENHRY and CDR2 is SYGVKD. CDR3 sequence: CAISESFQTGVSTDTQYF. CDR3 in DNA: TGTGCCATCAGTGAGTCTTTCCAGACAGGGGTTAGCACAGATACGCAGTATTTT.

This clonotype turned up a few times. The chain couples TRBV11-3 to TRBJ2-1, with 14 bases aligning to TRBD2. J lost 9 bases, V lost 5 bases, and 6 bases had no gene match. CDR3 length equals 15 residues. Germline V CDR1 and CDR2: SGHNT, YENEEA. The CDR3 DNA reads as TGTGCCAGCAGCCGGGGACTAGCGGGGGAGAGTGAGCAGTTCTTC. Residues: CASSRGLAGESEQFF.

This sequence joins TRBV18 and TRBJ1-2; 8 bases are a match to TRBD1. In germline, CDR1 is KGHSH, CDR2 LQKENI. V trimming: 3 bases; J trimming: 10 bases; junction bases outside the gene matches: 4. The CDR3 extends over 12 amino acids. The DNA of the CDR3 is TGTGCCAGCTCACCTGGACAGGGCGACTACACCTTC. It is translated as CASSPGQGDYTF.

V and J are TRBV15 and TRBJ2-3; D is unclear. Germline V gives CDR1 LNHNV, CDR2 YYDKDF (reference sequence). V shed 1 base and J shed 0 bases, with 14 bases lying between them. This CDR3 has 17 amino acids. CDR3 coding DNA: TGTGCCACCAGCAGAGCCGGGCTTTCACCTAGCACAGATACGCAGTATTTT. This codes for CATSRAGLSPSTDTQYF.

The V call is TRBV27, the J call TRBJ2-3, with 13 bases identical to TRBD2. The CDR3 is made up of 19 amino acids. Germline CDR1 and CDR2: MNHEY and SMNVEV (reference sequence). With 3 bases clipped from V and 4 bases from J, the junction kept 13 bases outside the gene matches. Here the CDR3 reads CASSFFPRGTSGDADTQYF. The CDR3 DNA sequence: TGTGCCAGCAGTTTCTTCCCCCGTGGGACTAGCGGGGACGCAGATACGCAGTATTTT.

This clonotype has at least ten counts. The genes are TRBV6-5 and TRBJ2-4; D gene unclear. The CDR3 extends over 15 amino acids. Trimming removed 4 bases from V and 1 base from J, with 11 bases in between. Germline CDR1 and CDR2: MNHEY and SVGAGI. CDR3 residues: CASSSPRTAKNIQYF. CDR3 sequence (DNA): TGTGCCAGCAGTTCCCCCCGGACGGCCAAAAACATTCAGTACTTC.

This clonotype came up once. A clone one base away is much larger, so this may be a read error. This chain connects TRBV5-1 to TRBJ2-1; TRBD2 is a possible D gene (7 bases). The germline gives CDR1 SGHRS, CDR2 YFSETQ. The CDR3 loop spans 15 amino acids. CDR3 loop: CASSSGGGGSNAQFF. CDR3 sequence (DNA): TGCGCCAGCAGCTCGGGGGGCGGTGGTAGCAATGCGCAGTTCTTC.

This clonotype was observed many times. V usage is TRBV3-1 and J usage is TRBJ2-3; possible D gene TRBD1, 8 bases. The CDR3 has 16 residues. V was pared by 1 base and J by 5 bases, with 16 bases between. Germline-derived CDR1 and CDR2 are LGHDT and YNNKEL (reference sequence). The CDR3 spells CASSQVGGGTGDTQYF. The DNA of the CDR3 is TGTGCCAGCAGCCAAGTGGGGGGGGGGACAGGAGATACGCAGTATTTT.

At least ten counts were recorded for this clonotype. The V and J genes are TRBV10-3 and TRBJ2-1; a possible D gene is TRBD2 (6 bases). CDR1 and CDR2 (germline): ENHRY, SYGVKD. V lost 0 bases, J lost 0 bases, and 18 bases lay in between. The CDR3 extends over 19 amino acids. The CDR3 nucleotides are TGTGCCATCAGTGAGTCGTCTTTCGCGGACTACCTCTCCTACAATGAGCAGTTCTTC. This encodes CAISESSFADYLSYNEQFF.

This clonotype was seen ten or more times. The chain combines TRBV20-1 with TRBJ1-2, with 9 bases fitting TRBD1. V dropped 3 bases and J dropped 2; count of bases not matched to a gene: 7. In germline, CDR1 is DFQATT, CDR2 SNEGSKA (reference sequence). This CDR3 has 15 residues. The CDR3 spells CSASSPGQGNYGYTF. The DNA of the CDR3 is TGCAGTGCTAGTAGCCCGGGACAGGGCAACTATGGCTACACCTTC.

This clonotype has just one count. V and J are TRBV27 and TRBJ1-6; a possible D gene is TRBD1 (5 bases). Germline V gene lookup returns CDR1 MNHEY and CDR2 SMNVEV (reference sequence). With 0 bases removed from V and 7 bases from J, the gap between germline ends came to 16 bases. The CDR3 spans 17 residues. The CDR3 loop is CASSLSYGGTGNSPLHF. DNA of the CDR3: TGTGCCAGCAGTTTATCTTACGGAGGGACGGGGAATTCACCCCTCCACTTT.